The 18 T cell receptor beta chains below come from one sample, sequenced in a study of blood T cell repertoires in COVID-19. Repertoires were generated with immunoSEQ multiplex PCR, while TCRdb's copy carries only in-frame clones and drops some. This table holds 120,000 to 150,000 clones, about 88% found once. Sequenced: peripheral blood. Source of these receptors: a human donor in a cohort sampled during active COVID-19.

The chain links TRBV5-1 to TRBJ2-1; D is perhaps TRBD2 (6 bases). V was pared by 2 bases and J by 2 bases, with 11 bases between. CDR1 is SGHRS, CDR2 YFSETQ, per germline. The CDR3 contains 15 residues. CDR3 sequence reads: CASSFESGPYNEQFF. Here the CDR3 DNA reads TGCGCCAGCAGCTTTGAAAGCGGGCCCTACAATGAGCAGTTCTTC.

The V call is TRBV7-9, the J call TRBJ2-5; TRBD2 matches at 7 bases. This CDR3 has 14 residues. Germline values: CDR1 SEHNR, CDR2 FQNEAQ (reference sequence). V lost 3 bases to trimming and J lost 5 bases; unmatched junction nucleotides: 6. CDR3 DNA: TGTGCCAGCAGCTTCTGGACTAGGGGCGAGACCCAGTACTTC. Its translation: CASSFWTRGETQYF.

This chain uses TRBV6-5 with TRBJ1-5; D unresolved. Trimming pared 5 bases from V and 0 bases from J, leaving 11 bases between. The CDR3 is 15 amino acids. Germline V gene lookup returns CDR1 MNHEY and CDR2 SVGAGI. As DNA, the CDR3 is TGTGCCAGCAGTCCTTCCTTTTATAGCAATCAGCCCCAGCATTTT. Protein sequence: CASSPSFYSNQPQHF.

This chain joins TRBV2 and TRBJ2-5; D gene uncertain. The germline V gene encodes CDR1 SNHLY and CDR2 FYNNEI. There are 12 residues in the CDR3. Deletions cut 7 bases from V and 5 bases from J, with 11 bases between. The CDR3 region is CASIGLGETQYF. The DNA of the CDR3 is TGTGCCAGCATCGGTCTCGGGGAGACCCAGTACTTC.

V is TRBV11-2 and J is TRBJ2-1, with a possible D match to TRBD1 (5 bases). Germline-derived CDR1 and CDR2 are SGHAT and FQNNGV. This CDR3 contains 15 residues. The V end lost 2 bases, the J end lost 4 bases, and 12 bases lay between the germline ends. The CDR3 region is CASSLQQGSYNEQFF. The CDR3 coding sequence is TGTGCCAGCAGCTTACAGCAGGGTTCTTACAATGAGCAGTTCTTC.

This clone has only one observation. The genes are TRBV10-3 and TRBJ2-7, with 13 bases identical to TRBD2. The CDR3 consists of 15 residues. Germline loops: CDR1 ENHRY, CDR2 SYGVKD. The V segment lost 5 bases and the J segment 2 bases; nucleotides outside the gene matches: 3. As DNA, the CDR3 is TGTGCCATCAGTTTGGGACTAGCGGGACCCTACGAGCAGTACTTC. This encodes CAISLGLAGPYEQYF.

This chain joins TRBV5-5 and TRBJ2-7; the D gene is possibly TRBD2 (6 bases). Per the germline V gene, CDR1 is SGHKS and CDR2 is YYEKEE (reference sequence). The CDR3 is 15 residues long. Trimming left V 0 bases short and J 0 bases short, with 10 bases between. The CDR3 region has the DNA TGTGCCAGCAGCTTGGGACCGGGAGCCTCCTACGAGCAGTACTTC. It is translated as CASSLGPGASYEQYF.

The chain is built from TRBV3-1 (or the pseudogene TRBV3-2) and TRBJ1-4, with D uncertain. Deletions cut 0 bases from V and 2 bases from J, with 10 bases between. This CDR3 has 16 residues. Germline assignment: CDR1 LGHDT and CDR2 YNNKEL (reference sequence). CDR3 sequence reads: CASSQESKATNEKLFF. The CDR3 DNA reads as TGTGCCAGCAGCCAAGAATCGAAAGCGACTAATGAAAAACTGTTTTTT.

The chain carries TRBV5-6 and TRBJ1-4, with a tentative D call TRBD1 (6 bases). The CDR3 sequence is 17 residues long. The ends were cut back, 4 bases at V and 1 base at J, with 17 bases in the middle. Germline CDR1 reads SGHDT; CDR2 reads YYEEEE. The CDR3 protein is CASSHLSGGRTNEKLFF. In DNA form, the CDR3 reads TGTGCCAGCAGCCACCTGAGCGGGGGGCGAACTAATGAAAAACTGTTTTTT.

The rearrangement uses TRBV15 and TRBJ1-1; D is ambiguous. Looked up from germline, CDR1 is LNHNV and CDR2 is YYDKDF (reference sequence). CDR3 length equals 11 residues. V lost 5 bases and J lost 5, with 6 bases in between. This chain's CDR3 is CATSDQTEAFF. Written as DNA, the CDR3 is TGTGCCACCAGCGATCAGACTGAAGCTTTCTTT.

The chain carries TRBV3-1 (or the pseudogene TRBV3-2) and TRBJ2-6; a possible D gene is TRBD1 (5 bases). Trimming stripped 4 bases from V and 0 bases from J, with 7 bases between. The CDR3 consists of 15 residues. CDR1 is LGHDT and CDR2 is YNNKEL in the germline V gene (reference sequence). CDR3 bases: TGTGCCAGCAGCCTAGACAGCTCTGGGGCCAACGTCCTGACTTTC. Amino acid sequence: CASSLDSSGANVLTF.

The V gene is TRBV9, the J gene TRBJ1-1, with D maybe TRBD1 (5 bases). The CDR3 extends over 14 amino acids. Deletions cut 3 bases from V and 4 bases from J, with 13 bases between. Germline V CDR1 and CDR2: SGDLS, YYNGEE. The CDR3 protein is CASSESGHSTEAFF. The CDR3, as DNA: TGTGCCAGCAGCGAATCAGGGCATTCCACTGAAGCTTTCTTT. Complete variable domain (other parts from reference TRBV9 and TRBJ1-1): DSGVTQTPKHLITATGQRVTLRCSPRSGDLSVYWYQQSLDQGLQFLIQYYNGEERAKGNILERFSAQQFPDLHSELNLSSLELGDSALYFCASSESGHSTEAFFGQGTRLTVV.

This clone was seen just once. J is TRBJ2-2 and V is TRBV18; 11 positions agree with TRBD2. Germline loops: CDR1 KGHSH, CDR2 LQKENI. The CDR3 covers 17 residues. The trim removed 6 bases at V and 5 bases at J, leaving 11 bases unmatched. CDR3 in amino acids: CASSPTTSGGLTGELFF. Here the CDR3 DNA reads TGTGCCAGCTCGCCGACTACTAGCGGGGGACTAACCGGGGAGCTGTTTTTT.

V is TRBV6-5 and J is TRBJ2-7; tentatively, D is TRBD2 (6 bases). This CDR3 is 15 amino acids long. CDR1 and CDR2 from the germline V gene are MNHEY and SVGAGI. Trimming removed 2 bases from V and 1 base from J, with 12 bases in between. Written as DNA, the CDR3 is TGTGCCAGCAGTTACCGGCGGGACCCATCCTACGAGCAGTACTTC. Translating gives CASSYRRDPSYEQYF.

This chain connects TRBV28 to TRBJ2-3; D gene unclear. Germline-derived CDR1 and CDR2 are MDHEN and SYDVKM. V lost 1 base and J 4 bases, leaving 12 bases between the germline ends. The CDR3 has 15 amino acids. The DNA for the CDR3 is TGTGCCAGCAGTTTATATCCCTATGTCCCAGATACGCAGTATTTT. Translating gives CASSLYPYVPDTQYF. The whole variable domain, remainder taken from reference TRBV28 and TRBJ2-3, is DVKVTQSSRYLVKRTGEKVFLECVQDMDHENMFWYRQDPGLGLRLIYFSYDVKMKEKGDIPEGYSVSREKKERFSLILESASTNQTSMYLCASSLYPYVPDTQYFGPGTRLTVL.

The chain employs TRBV12-3 or TRBV12-4 and TRBJ1-1; the D gene is possibly TRBD1 (5 bases). The V and J ends lost 6 bases and 0 bases respectively, with 8 bases between them. The CDR3 loop spans 13 amino acids. CDR3 loop: CASSRDLNTEAFF. CDR3 DNA: TGTGCCAGCAGCCGGGACTTGAACACTGAAGCTTTCTTT.

This clone appeared once. This rearrangement joins TRBV29-1 to TRBJ1-2; D unclear. V was cut by 7 bases and J by 6 bases, with 12 bases left in between. This CDR3 comprises 11 residues. Germline V lookup: CDR1 SQVTM, CDR2 ANQGSEA. The CDR3 sequence is CSAQSGDGYTF. Here the CDR3 DNA reads TGCAGCGCTCAATCCGGGGATGGCTACACCTTC. Combining the CDR3 with reference TRBV29-1 and TRBJ1-2 gives the whole variable domain SAVISQKPSRDICQRGTSLTIQCQVDSQVTMMFWYRQQPGQSLTLIATANQGSEATYESGFVIDKFPISRPNLTFSTLTVSNMSPEDSSIYLCSAQSGDGYTFGSGTRLTVV.

J is TRBJ1-6 and V is TRBV7-9; D might be TRBD1 (5 bases). Between the trimmed V and J ends, which lost 2 bases and 7 bases, there was a span of 12 bases. Germline V gene sequence: CDR1 SEHNR, CDR2 FQNEAQ (reference sequence). This CDR3 has 15 residues. DNA of the CDR3: TGTGCCAGCAGCTTAACGACTAGGGACAATTCACCCCTCCACTTT. Protein product: CASSLTTRDNSPLHF.